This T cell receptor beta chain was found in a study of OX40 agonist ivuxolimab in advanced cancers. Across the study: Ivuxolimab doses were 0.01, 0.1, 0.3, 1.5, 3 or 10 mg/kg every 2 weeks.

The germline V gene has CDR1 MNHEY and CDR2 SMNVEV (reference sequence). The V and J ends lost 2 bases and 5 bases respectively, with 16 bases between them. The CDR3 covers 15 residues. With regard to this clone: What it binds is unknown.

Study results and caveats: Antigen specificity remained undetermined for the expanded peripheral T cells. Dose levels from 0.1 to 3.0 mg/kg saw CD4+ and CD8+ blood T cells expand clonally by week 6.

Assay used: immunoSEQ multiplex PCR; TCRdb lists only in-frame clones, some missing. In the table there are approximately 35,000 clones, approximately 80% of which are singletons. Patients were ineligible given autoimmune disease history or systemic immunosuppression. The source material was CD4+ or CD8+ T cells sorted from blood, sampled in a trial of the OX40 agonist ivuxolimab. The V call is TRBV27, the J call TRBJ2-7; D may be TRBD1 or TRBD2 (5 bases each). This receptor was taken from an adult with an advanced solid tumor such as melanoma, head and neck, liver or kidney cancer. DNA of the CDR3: TGTGCCAGCAGTTTACAGGGACGCCCGTTGAACGAGCAGTACTTC. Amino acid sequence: CASSLQGRPLNEQYF.